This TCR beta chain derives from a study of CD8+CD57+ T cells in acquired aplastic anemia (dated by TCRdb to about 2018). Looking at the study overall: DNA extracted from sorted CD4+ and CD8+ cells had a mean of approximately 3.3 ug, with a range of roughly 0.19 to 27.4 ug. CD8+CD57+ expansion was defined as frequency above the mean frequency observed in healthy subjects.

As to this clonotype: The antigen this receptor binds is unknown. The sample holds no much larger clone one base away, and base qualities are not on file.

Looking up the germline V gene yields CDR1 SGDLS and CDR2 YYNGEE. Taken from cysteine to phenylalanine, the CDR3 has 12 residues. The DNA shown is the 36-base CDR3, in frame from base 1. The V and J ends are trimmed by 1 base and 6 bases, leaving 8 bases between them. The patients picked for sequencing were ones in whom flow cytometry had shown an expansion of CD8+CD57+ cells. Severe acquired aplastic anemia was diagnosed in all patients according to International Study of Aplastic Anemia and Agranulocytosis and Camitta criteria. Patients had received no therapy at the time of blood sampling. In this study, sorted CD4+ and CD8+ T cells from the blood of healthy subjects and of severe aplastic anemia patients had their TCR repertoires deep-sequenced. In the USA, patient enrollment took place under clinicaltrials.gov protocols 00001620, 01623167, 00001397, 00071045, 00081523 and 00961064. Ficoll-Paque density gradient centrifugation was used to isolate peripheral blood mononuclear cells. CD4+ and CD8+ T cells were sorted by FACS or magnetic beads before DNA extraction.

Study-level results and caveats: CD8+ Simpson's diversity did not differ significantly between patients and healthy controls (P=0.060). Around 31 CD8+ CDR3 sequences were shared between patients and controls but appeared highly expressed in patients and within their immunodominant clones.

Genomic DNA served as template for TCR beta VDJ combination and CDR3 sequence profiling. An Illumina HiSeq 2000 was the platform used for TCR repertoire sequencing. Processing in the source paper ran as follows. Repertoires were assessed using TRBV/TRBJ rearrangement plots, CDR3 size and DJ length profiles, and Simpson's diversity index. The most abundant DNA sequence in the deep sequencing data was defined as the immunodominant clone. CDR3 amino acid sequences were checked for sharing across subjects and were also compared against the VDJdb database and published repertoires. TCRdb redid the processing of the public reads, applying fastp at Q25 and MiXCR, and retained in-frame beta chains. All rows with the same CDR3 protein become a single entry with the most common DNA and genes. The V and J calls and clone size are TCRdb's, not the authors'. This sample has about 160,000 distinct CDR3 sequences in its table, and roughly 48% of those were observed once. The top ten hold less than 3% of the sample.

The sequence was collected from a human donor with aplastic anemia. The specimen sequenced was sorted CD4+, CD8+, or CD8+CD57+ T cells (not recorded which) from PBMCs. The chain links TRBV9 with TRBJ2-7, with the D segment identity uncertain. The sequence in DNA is TGTGCCAGCAGCGTATCTGAGGCCGAGCAGTACTTC. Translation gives CASSVSEAEQYF.